This T cell receptor beta chain was identified in a study of regulatory T cells in long-lasting Graves disease. General study results and limits: Persistent patients shared more public clonotypes (around 3,000) than new patients (nearly 1,000). Favoring TRBV28, TRBJ1-2 and TRBJ2-5 was a feature seen in persistent disease.

Germline trimming cut 4 bases from V and 4 bases from J; bases unmatched to any gene: 6. The CDR3 has 14 residues. Germline-derived CDR1 and CDR2 are SNHLY and FYNNEI. Library construction for TCR beta used iRepertoire HTBI primers and Arm-PCR of CDR3 regions. Via MiXCR, TCRdb re-called the multiplex PCR reads, giving one row per CDR3 protein. The profile shows 560,000 or so distinct CDR3 sequences, about 16% of them singletons. Sample time point: newly diagnosed GD, antithyroid drugs for less than 3 months. The authors made the TCR library using RNA they extracted from PBMCs. This clonotype has a count of ten or more. Its antigen is currently unknown. These data also featured in a second study, about T cells in Graves' hyperthyroidism and ophthalmopathy.

Specimen: peripheral blood mononuclear cells (PBMCs), collected at new diagnosis, from a patient treated with antithyroid drugs. V and J are TRBV2 and TRBJ2-7; TRBD2 matches 8 bases. The TCR comes from a man younger than 35 with Graves disease. The CDR3: CASSAGLAGYEQYF. Written as DNA, the CDR3 is TGTGCCAGCAGTGCCGGACTAGCTGGGTACGAGCAGTACTTC.